The 8 T cell receptor beta chains below were found in one sample sequenced in a study of early T cells in non-severe SARS-CoV-2 infection. Each CDR3 protein is one row after TCRdb ran MiXCR on the 5' RACE reads. The table records 70,000 or so distinct CDR3 sequences, approximately 12% of them present only once. The sample consisted of whole blood. These receptors originate from an adult who was a healthcare worker with PCR-confirmed SARS-CoV-2 infection or an uninfected control (not recorded which).

This clonotype was counted ten times or more. The chain carries TRBV9 and TRBJ2-2; the match to TRBD2 covers 9 bases. V trimming: 5 bases; J trimming: 6 bases; junction bases outside the gene matches: 14. Germline V gene data show CDR1 as SGDLS and CDR2 as YYNGEE. The CDR3 is 17 amino acids. The CDR3 sequence is CASRTTDWRGGPGELFF. The CDR3 DNA follows: TGTGCCAGCAGGACCACAGATTGGCGGGGGGGCCCCGGGGAGCTGTTTTTT. The whole variable domain, filled in from reference TRBV9 and TRBJ2-2, reads DSGVTQTPKHLITATGQRVTLRCSPRSGDLSVYWYQQSLDQGLQFLIQYYNGEERAKGNILERFSAQQFPDLHSELNLSSLELGDSALYFCASRTTDWRGGPGELFFGEGSRLTVL.

This clonotype was seen at least ten times. The rearrangement joins TRBV7-3 to TRBJ2-3; the D gene is possibly TRBD1 (5 bases). CDR3 size: 13 residues. Germline V gene sequence: CDR1 SGHTA, CDR2 FQGTGA. V gave up 1 base and J gave up 12 bases, with 14 bases separating them. CDR3 bases: TGTGCCAGCAGCTTAAAGGGGCAGCTCCTTCAGTATTTT. Residues: CASSLKGQLLQYF.

CDR3 nucleotides: TGTGCCAGCAGCCGGGATTTTACCGGGGAGCTGTTTTTT. Protein: CASSRDFTGELFF. J is TRBJ2-2 and V is TRBV7-2; D possibly corresponds to TRBD2 (5 bases). The CDR3 covers 13 residues. Trimming pared 5 bases from V and 5 bases from J, leaving 9 bases between. The germline V gene encodes CDR1 SGHTA and CDR2 FQGNSA.

This clonotype was found a few times. This chain uses TRBV4-3 with TRBJ1-1; maybe TRBD1 (5 bases). V shed 0 bases and J shed 7 bases, with 12 bases lying between them. This CDR3 has 14 residues. The germline gives CDR1 LGHNA, CDR2 YSLEER. CDR3 DNA: TGCGCCAGCAGCCAAGATGACGGGGCTGGTGAAGCTTTCTTT. Protein sequence: CASSQDDGAGEAFF.

This clonotype was counted between two and nine times. This sequence joins TRBV14 and TRBJ2-7; possible D gene TRBD1, 6 bases. The germline V gene has CDR1 SGHDN and CDR2 FVKESK. V gave up 4 bases and J gave up 2 bases, with 18 bases separating them. CDR3 length: 16 residues. CDR3 region: CASSPLPGTTAYEQYF. CDR3 bases: TGTGCCAGCAGCCCCCTCCCAGGGACAACGGCCTACGAGCAGTACTTC. Full variable domain (missing parts from reference TRBV14 and TRBJ2-7): EAGVTQFPSHSVIEKGQTVTLRCDPISGHDNLYWYRRVMGKEIKFLLHFVKESKQDESGMPNNRFLAERTGGTYSTLKVQPAELEDSGVYFCASSPLPGTTAYEQYFGPGTRLTVT.

The chain employs TRBV5-1 and TRBJ2-7; 13 bases align to TRBD2. The ends lost 4 bases at V and 4 bases at J; junction bases unmatched: 5. The CDR3 contains 15 residues. Germline V gene sequence: CDR1 SGHRS, CDR2 YFSETQ. CDR3 sequence: CASSPLLAGGYEQYF. Here the CDR3 DNA reads TGCGCCAGCAGCCCCCTACTAGCGGGGGGGTACGAGCAGTACTTC.

This rearrangement joins TRBV2 to TRBJ1-1, with D perhaps matching TRBD1 (5 bases). V dropped 5 bases and J dropped 6 bases, with 16 bases sitting between them. This CDR3 region has 14 residues. Germline V gene sequence: CDR1 SNHLY, CDR2 FYNNEI. The CDR3 spells CASSQRGVRPEAFF. In DNA, the CDR3 is TGTGCCAGCAGTCAACGGGGGGTCCGTCCTGAAGCTTTCTTT.

The CDR3 nucleotides read TGTGCCAGCTCACCCTCCGGACAGGGGGCAGTAAGGGCCAACGTCCTGACTTTC. Its translation: CASSPSGQGAVRANVLTF. The chain uses TRBV18 and TRBJ2-6; 11 positions agree with TRBD1. Germline loops: CDR1 KGHSH, CDR2 LQKENI. Trimming cost V 3 bases and J 5 bases; bases outside gene matches: 9. The CDR3 length is 18 residues. Full variable domain (missing parts from reference TRBV18 and TRBJ2-6): NAGVMQNPRHLVRRRGQEARLRCSPMKGHSHVYWYRQLPEEGLKFMVYLQKENIIDESGMPKERFSAEFPKEGPSILRIQQVVRGDSAAYFCASSPSGQGAVRANVLTFGAGSRLTVL.